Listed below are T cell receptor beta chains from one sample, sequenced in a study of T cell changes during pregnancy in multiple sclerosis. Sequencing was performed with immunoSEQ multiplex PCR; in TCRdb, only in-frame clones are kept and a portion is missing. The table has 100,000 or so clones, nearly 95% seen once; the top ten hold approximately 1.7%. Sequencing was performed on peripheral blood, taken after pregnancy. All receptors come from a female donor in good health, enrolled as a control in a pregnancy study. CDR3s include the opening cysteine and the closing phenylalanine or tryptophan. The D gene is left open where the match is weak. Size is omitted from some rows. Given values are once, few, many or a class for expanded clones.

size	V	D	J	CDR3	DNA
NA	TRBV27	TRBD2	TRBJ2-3	CASSLSPPPSGGLYTQYF	TGTGCCAGCAGTTTATCTCCCCCCCCTAGCGGTGGTCTGTATACGCAGTATTTT
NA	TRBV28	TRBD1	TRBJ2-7	CASSNSGTGTYEQYF	TGTGCCAGCAGTAACTCCGGGACAGGTACCTACGAGCAGTACTTC
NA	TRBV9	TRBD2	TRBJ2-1	CASSASGRSGNEQFF	TGTGCCAGCAGCGCCAGCGGGAGGAGTGGTAATGAGCAGTTCTTC
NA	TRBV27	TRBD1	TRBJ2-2	CASRTGQGHTGELFF	TGTGCCAGCAGGACGGGACAGGGCCACACCGGGGAGCTGTTTTTT
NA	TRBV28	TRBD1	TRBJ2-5	CASSSPAGQGKETQYF	TGTGCCAGCAGTTCTCCCGCCGGACAGGGGAAAGAGACCCAGTACTTC
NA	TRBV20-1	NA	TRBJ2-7	CSASRGYEQYF	TGCAGTGCTAGTAGGGGGTACGAGCAGTACTTC
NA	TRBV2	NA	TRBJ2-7	CASSPFGGTSYEQYF	TGTGCCAGCAGCCCCTTTGGGGGCACTTCCTACGAGCAGTACTTC
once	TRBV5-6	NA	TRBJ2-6	CASSTRVSGANVLTF	TGTGCCAGCAGCACGCGGGTCTCCGGGGCCAACGTCCTGACTTTC
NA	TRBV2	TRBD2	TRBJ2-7	CASSETATSAGLPFF	TGTGCCAGCAGTGAAACGGCCACATCAGCGGGACTCCCCTTTTTC
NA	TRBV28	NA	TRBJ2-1	CASSPGYNEQFF	TGTGCCAGCAGTCCAGGTTACAATGAGCAGTTCTTC
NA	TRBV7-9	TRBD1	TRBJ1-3	CASSFKTGGPSGNTIYF	TGTGCCAGCAGCTTTAAGACAGGGGGCCCCTCTGGAAACACCATATATTTT
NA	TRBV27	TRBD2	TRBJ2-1	CASSSLAGGVNEQFF	TGTGCCAGCAGTTCGCTAGCGGGAGGGGTCAATGAGCAGTTCTTC
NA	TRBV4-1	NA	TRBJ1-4	CASSRARTNEKLFF	TGCGCCAGCAGCCGGGCCAGAACTAATGAAAAACTGTTTTTT
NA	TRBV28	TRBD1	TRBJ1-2	CASSSPGQGNGGYTF	TGTGCCAGCAGTTCCCCGGGACAGGGTAACGGTGGCTACACCTTC
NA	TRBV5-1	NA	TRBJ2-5	CASSFIGGGKETQYF	TGCGCCAGCAGCTTTATAGGGGGTGGAAAAGAGACCCAGTACTTC
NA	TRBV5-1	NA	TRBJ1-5	CASSPGGGGNQPQHF	TGCGCCAGCAGCCCGGGGGGAGGGGGCAATCAGCCCCAGCATTTT
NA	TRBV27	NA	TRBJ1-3	CASSRTTSGAGNTIYF	TGTGCCAGCAGTAGAACAACGAGTGGAGCTGGAAACACCATATATTTT
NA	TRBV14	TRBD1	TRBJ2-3	CASSQPRDSWYF	TGTGCCAGCAGCCAACCCCGGGACAGTTGGTATTTT
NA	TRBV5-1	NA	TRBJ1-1	CASSSGDLVNTEAFF	TGCGCCAGCAGCTCGGGGGATCTGGTGAACACTGAAGCTTTCTTT
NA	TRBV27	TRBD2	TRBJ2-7	CASSLWGGRLYEQYF	TGTGCCAGCTCCCTGTGGGGCGGGAGGCTCTACGAGCAGTACTTC
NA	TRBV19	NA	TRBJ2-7	CASSMSGTNYEQYF	TGTGCCAGTAGTATGTCCGGGACAAACTACGAGCAGTACTTC
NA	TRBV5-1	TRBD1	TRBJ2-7	CASSHGQGGPGGYEQYF	TGCGCCAGCAGCCACGGACAGGGGGGGCCTGGAGGCTACGAGCAGTACTTC
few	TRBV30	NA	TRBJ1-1	CAWTQRREGTEAFF	TGTGCCTGGACCCAAAGAAGGGAGGGGACTGAAGCTTTCTTT
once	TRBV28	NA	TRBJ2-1	CASSPTRNVYNEQFF	TGTGCCAGCAGTCCCACTAGGAATGTATACAATGAGCAGTTCTTC
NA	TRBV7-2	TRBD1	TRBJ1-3	CASSLSTGASGNTIYF	TGTGCCAGCAGCTTATCTACAGGGGCGTCCGGAAACACCATATATTTT
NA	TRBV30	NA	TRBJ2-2	CAWSMGHNTGELFF	TGTGCCTGGAGTATGGGACACAACACCGGGGAGCTGTTTTTT
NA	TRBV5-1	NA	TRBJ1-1	CASSLSTAPEAFF	TGCGCCAGCAGCTTGTCGACAGCCCCTGAAGCTTTCTTT
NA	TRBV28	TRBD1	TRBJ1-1	CASSWGGGTGTEAFF	TGTGCCAGCAGTTGGGGTGGGGGGACAGGAACTGAAGCTTTCTTT
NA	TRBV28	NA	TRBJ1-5	CASTRGYQPQHF	TGTGCCAGCACCAGGGGATATCAGCCCCAGCATTTT
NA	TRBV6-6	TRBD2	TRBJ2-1	CASSPPGGGYNEQFF	TGTGCCAGCAGTCCCCCCGGCGGGGGATACAATGAGCAGTTCTTC
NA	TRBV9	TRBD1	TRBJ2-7	CASSETLQTGAYEQYF	TGTGCCAGCAGCGAGACCTTACAGACAGGGGCCTACGAGCAGTACTTC
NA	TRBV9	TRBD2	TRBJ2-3	CASSTRRGTSGTTDTQYF	TGTGCCAGCAGCACCCGGAGGGGGACTAGCGGGACCACAGATACGCAGTATTTT
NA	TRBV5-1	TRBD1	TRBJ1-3	CASSVGQGEPIYF	TGCGCCAGCAGCGTCGGACAGGGCGAGCCCATATATTTT
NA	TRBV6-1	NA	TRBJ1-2	CASSDRSGDIEVRYGYTF	TGTGCCAGCAGTGATCGATCAGGGGATATCGAGGTGAGGTATGGCTACACCTTC
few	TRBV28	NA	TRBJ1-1	CASSRTVVTEAFF	TGTGCCAGCAGCAGGACAGTCGTCACTGAAGCTTTCTTT
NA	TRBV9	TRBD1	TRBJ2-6	CASSASVLGQTYPGANVLTF	TGTGCCAGCAGCGCCTCCGTCTTGGGACAGACCTATCCTGGGGCCAACGTCCTGACTTTC
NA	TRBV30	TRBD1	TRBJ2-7	CAWSAGGYEQYF	TGTGCCTGGAGTGCAGGGGGCTACGAGCAGTACTTC
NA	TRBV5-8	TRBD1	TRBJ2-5	CASRRGGFGETQYF	TGTGCCAGCAGGCGAGGGGGCTTCGGGGAGACCCAGTACTTC
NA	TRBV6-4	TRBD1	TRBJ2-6	CHGVQGAIGANVLTF	TGCCACGGGGTACAGGGGGCGATCGGGGCCAACGTCCTGACTTTC
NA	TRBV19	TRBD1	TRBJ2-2	CASRPDRPANTGELFF	TGTGCCAGTAGACCGGACAGGCCAGCGAACACCGGGGAGCTGTTTTTT
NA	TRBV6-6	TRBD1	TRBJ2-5	CASSSQGFQETQYF	TGTGCCAGCAGTTCACAGGGGTTCCAAGAGACCCAGTACTTC
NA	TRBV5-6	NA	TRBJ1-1	CASSSMDRMNTEAFF	TGTGCCAGCAGCTCTATGGACAGAATGAACACTGAAGCTTTCTTT
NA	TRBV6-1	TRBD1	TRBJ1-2	CASSGTGQGYYGYTF	TGTGCCAGCAGTGGGACGGGACAGGGATACTATGGCTACACCTTC